These 4 T cell receptor beta chains share one sample of origin, sequenced in a study of lymphopenia after photon versus proton radiotherapy. Using immunoSEQ multiplex PCR, the repertoire was profiled, and TCRdb retains in-frame clones only, with some absent. The repertoire consists of roughly 29,000 clones, with over 80% occurring once and the leading ten covering 50%. This material consisted of peripheral blood, taken from a patient treated with proton-based radiotherapy. These receptors were obtained from a woman aged 55-70 years with cholangiocarcinoma. Some clones in this sample may be carry-over from other donors' samples.

V and J are TRBV27 and TRBJ1-1, with unresolved D. Germline V gene data show CDR1 as MNHEY and CDR2 as SMNVEV (reference sequence). The V end lost 3 bases, the J end lost 4 bases, and 12 bases lay between the germline ends. This CDR3 comprises 14 residues. For the CDR3, the DNA is TGTGCCAGCAGTTTTGGTAACCAGAGCACTGAAGCTTTCTTT. This sequence encodes CASSFGNQSTEAFF.

V and J are TRBV29-1 and TRBJ2-3; 9 nucleotides match TRBD1. The V gene end was trimmed by 3 bases and the J gene end by 2 bases; junction bases not matched to a gene: 6. The CDR3 length is 15 residues. Per the germline V gene, CDR1 is SQVTM and CDR2 is ANQGSEA. CDR3 nucleotides: TGCAGCGTTGAGGGAGGGACAGGGATCACAGATACGCAGTATTTT. This codes for CSVEGGTGITDTQYF.

This clone has only one observation. The genes are TRBV7-8 and TRBJ2-7; no clear D. CDR1 is SGHVS, CDR2 FQNEAQ, per germline. CDR3 length: 14 amino acids. Trimming removed 5 bases from V and 7 bases from J, with 18 bases in between. CDR3: CASSQLVGEGEQYF. Written as DNA, the CDR3 is TGTGCCAGCAGCCAACTCGTTGGGGAAGGGGAGCAGTACTTC.

The chain has TRBV29-1 and TRBJ1-1; D ambiguous. The CDR3 runs 12 residues. Germline V CDR1 and CDR2: SQVTM, ANQGSEA. V lost 4 bases and J 0 bases, leaving 6 bases between the germline ends. CDR3 nucleotide sequence: TGCAGCGTTGTAACCCTGAACACTGAAGCTTTCTTT. Translated: CSVVTLNTEAFF.